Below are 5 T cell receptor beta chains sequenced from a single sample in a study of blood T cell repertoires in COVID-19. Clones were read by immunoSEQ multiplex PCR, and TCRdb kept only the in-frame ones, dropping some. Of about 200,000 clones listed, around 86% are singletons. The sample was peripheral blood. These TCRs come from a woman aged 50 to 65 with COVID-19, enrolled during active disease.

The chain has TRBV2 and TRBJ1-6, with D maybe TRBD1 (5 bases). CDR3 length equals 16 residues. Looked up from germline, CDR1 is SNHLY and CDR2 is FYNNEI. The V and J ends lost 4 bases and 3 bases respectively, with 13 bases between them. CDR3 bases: TGTGCCAGCAGTGGGTTGACAGCGTTCTATAATTCACCCCTCCACTTT. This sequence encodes CASSGLTAFYNSPLHF.

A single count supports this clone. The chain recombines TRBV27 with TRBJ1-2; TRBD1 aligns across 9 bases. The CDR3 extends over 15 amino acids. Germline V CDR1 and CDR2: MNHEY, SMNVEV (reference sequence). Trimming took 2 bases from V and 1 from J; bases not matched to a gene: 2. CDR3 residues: CASSLGTGRNYGYTF. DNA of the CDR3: TGTGCCAGCAGTTTAGGGACAGGGCGTAACTATGGCTACACCTTC.

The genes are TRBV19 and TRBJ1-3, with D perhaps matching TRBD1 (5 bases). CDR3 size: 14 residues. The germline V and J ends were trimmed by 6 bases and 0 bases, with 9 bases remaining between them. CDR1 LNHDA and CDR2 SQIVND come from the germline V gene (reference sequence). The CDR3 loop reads CASSQDNSGNTIYF. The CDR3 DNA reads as TGTGCCAGTAGCCAGGACAACTCTGGAAACACCATATATTTT.

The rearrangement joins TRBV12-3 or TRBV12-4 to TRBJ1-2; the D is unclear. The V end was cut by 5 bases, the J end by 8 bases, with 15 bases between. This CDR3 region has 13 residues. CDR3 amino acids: CASSPITPEGYTF. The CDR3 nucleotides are TGTGCCAGCAGTCCCATAACACCGGAGGGCTACACCTTC.

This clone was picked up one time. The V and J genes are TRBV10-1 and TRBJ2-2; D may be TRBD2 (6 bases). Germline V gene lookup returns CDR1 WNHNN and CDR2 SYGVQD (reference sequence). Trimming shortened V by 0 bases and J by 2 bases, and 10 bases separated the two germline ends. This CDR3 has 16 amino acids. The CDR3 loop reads CASSESPSANTGELFF. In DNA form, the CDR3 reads TGCGCCAGCAGTGAGTCCCCTAGCGCTAACACCGGGGAGCTGTTTTTT.